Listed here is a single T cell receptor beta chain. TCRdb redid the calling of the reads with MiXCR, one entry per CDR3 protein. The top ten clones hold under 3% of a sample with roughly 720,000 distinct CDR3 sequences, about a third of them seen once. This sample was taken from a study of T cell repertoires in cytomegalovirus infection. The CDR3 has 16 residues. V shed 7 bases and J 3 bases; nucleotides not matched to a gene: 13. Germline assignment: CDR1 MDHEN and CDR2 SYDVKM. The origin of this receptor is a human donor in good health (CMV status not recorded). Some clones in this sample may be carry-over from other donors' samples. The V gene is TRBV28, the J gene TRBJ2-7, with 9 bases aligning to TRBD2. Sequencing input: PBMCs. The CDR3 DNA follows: TGTGCCAGCACCTTAACGGGGCGGGGGGGACTCTACGAGCAGTACTTC. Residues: CASTLTGRGGLYEQYF.